Shown below are 26 T cell receptor beta chains from a single sample sequenced in a study of T cell repertoires in cytomegalovirus infection. Which antigens these TCRs recognize remains unknown. TCRdb used MiXCR to reprocess the reads, holding one entry per CDR3 protein. In the table there are 200,000 or so distinct CDR3 sequences, 35% to 45% of which are singletons. Sequences were derived from CD8+ T cells from cultured PBMCs, sampled from culture after CMV antigen stimulation. Every receptor here comes from a human donor in good health (CMV status not recorded). Some clones in this sample may be carry-over from other donors' samples.

The genes are TRBV27 and TRBJ1-6; TRBD1 aligns across 7 bases. The germline gives CDR1 MNHEY, CDR2 SMNVEV (reference sequence). This CDR3 has 15 amino acids. The J segment lost 8 bases and the V segment lost 4 bases, leaving 8 bases of the junction unmatched. CDR3 residues: CASSSTGRRHSPLHF. CDR3 coding DNA: TGTGCCAGCAGTTCGACAGGGAGAAGACATTCACCCCTCCACTTT.

This clonotype was observed a few times. The chain recombines TRBV7-9 with TRBJ2-1, with 11 bases aligning to TRBD1. V trimming: 6 bases; J trimming: 8 bases; junction bases outside the gene matches: 9. Per germline, CDR1 SEHNR and CDR2 FQNEAQ (reference sequence). CDR3 size: 15 residues. CDR3 in DNA: TGTGCCAGCAGTTGGACAGGGGGCCGTTCAGATGAGCAGTTCTTC. Its protein product is CASSWTGGRSDEQFF.

This clonotype was seen more than once but under ten times. This chain joins TRBV7-6 and TRBJ2-1; 9 nucleotides line up with TRBD2. Germline assignment: CDR1 SGHVS and CDR2 FNYEAQ. The CDR3 length is 16 residues. V trimming: 0 bases; J trimming: 9 bases; junction bases outside the gene matches: 9. The CDR3 sequence: CASSLAGRGGRSEQFF. The DNA for the CDR3 is TGTGCCAGCAGCTTAGCGGGGCGGGGGGGCCGAAGTGAGCAGTTCTTC.

This clonotype has more than one count but fewer than ten. The chain joins TRBV27 to TRBJ2-1, with 10 nucleotides matching TRBD2. The J segment lost 3 bases and the V segment lost 6 bases, leaving 8 bases of the junction unmatched. This CDR3 is built from 16 residues. CDR1 MNHEY and CDR2 SMNVEV come from the germline V gene (reference sequence). DNA of the CDR3: TGTGCCAGCAGCGGTAGCGGGGGGCCCCTCTACAATGAGCAGTTCTTC. Translated: CASSGSGGPLYNEQFF.

This clonotype was counted many times. The chain has TRBV7-3 and TRBJ2-1, with 9 nucleotides matching TRBD2. V lost 5 bases to trimming and J lost 8 bases; unmatched junction nucleotides: 13. There are 16 residues in the CDR3. Germline lookup yields CDR1 SGHTA and CDR2 FQGTGA. CDR3 sequence (DNA): TGTGCCAGCAGCCTGTTAGCGGGAGAGGGAGTTGATGAGCAGTTCTTC. Translating it yields CASSLLAGEGVDEQFF.

This clonotype has more than one count but fewer than ten. The V call is TRBV11-2, the J call TRBJ2-3; weak D call: TRBD1 (5 bases). The CDR3 runs to 16 residues. Germline CDR1 and CDR2: SGHAT and FQNNGV. The germline V and J ends were trimmed by 4 bases and 2 bases, with 16 bases remaining between them. Here the CDR3 reads CASSSQATYDTDTQYF. The CDR3 DNA sequence: TGTGCCAGCAGCTCACAGGCGACTTATGACACAGATACGCAGTATTTT.

The chain has TRBV28 and TRBJ2-2; D gene uncertain. Trimming removed 2 bases at V and 1 base at J, with 14 bases between. CDR1 and CDR2 from the germline V gene are MDHEN and SYDVKM. The CDR3 has 17 residues. CDR3 sequence: CASSLTSRQENTGELFF. CDR3 in DNA: TGTGCCAGCAGTTTAACGAGTCGGCAGGAGAACACCGGGGAGCTGTTTTTT.

This clonotype was counted only a few times. This rearrangement joins TRBV7-8 to TRBJ2-2, with 12 bases lining up with TRBD2. This CDR3 contains 20 residues. V was pared by 5 bases and J by 0 bases, with 13 bases of the junction left unmatched. From germline, CDR1 is SGHVS and CDR2 FQNEAQ. CDR3 DNA sequence: TGTGCCAGCAGCGTACCCTTACTAGCGGGGGGTGTCGCGAACACCGGGGAGCTGTTTTTT. Its translation is CASSVPLLAGGVANTGELFF.

By share, this clonotype counts as medium-sized (0.01 to 0.1%). V is TRBV29-1 and J is TRBJ1-2, with D possibly TRBD1 on 5 matching bases. This CDR3 is built from 13 residues. Germline CDR1 reads SQVTM; CDR2 reads ANQGSEA. V lost 0 bases to trimming and J lost 4 bases, with 9 bases between them. The CDR3 is CSVEEGGGYGYTF. In DNA, the CDR3 is TGCAGCGTTGAAGAAGGTGGGGGCTATGGCTACACCTTC.

J is TRBJ2-1 and V is TRBV27; possible D gene TRBD1, 6 bases. Germline-derived CDR1 and CDR2 are MNHEY and SMNVEV (reference sequence). This CDR3 spans 15 amino acids. Trimming stripped 0 bases from V and 7 bases from J, with 13 bases between. CDR3 region: CASSLSDRSGNEQFF. In DNA form, the CDR3 reads TGTGCCAGCAGTTTATCCGACAGGTCTGGAAATGAGCAGTTCTTC.

J is TRBJ1-1 and V is TRBV7-6, with D tentatively TRBD1 (6 bases). Germline CDR1 and CDR2: SGHVS and FNYEAQ. Trimming removed 3 bases from V and 1 base from J, with 15 bases in between. The CDR3 consists of 16 residues. The CDR3 nucleotides read TGTGCCAGCAGCTTCGGGGAGACAGGCCCGAACACTGAAGCTTTCTTT. This gives the protein CASSFGETGPNTEAFF. The variable domain in full, with the rest retrieved from reference TRBV7-6 and TRBJ1-1, is GAGVSQSPRYKVTKRGQDVALRCDPISGHVSLYWYRQALGQGPEFLTYFNYEAQQDKSGLPNDRFSAERPEGSISTLTIQRTEQRDSAMYRCASSFGETGPNTEAFFGQGTRLTVV.

This clonotype has only a few counts. V usage is TRBV19 and J usage is TRBJ1-2, with D unclear. From germline, CDR1 is LNHDA and CDR2 SQIVND (reference sequence). The CDR3 spans 11 residues. In DNA form, the CDR3 reads TGTGCGGTTTGGACCTCTTATGGCTACACCTTC. Translated, it gives CAVWTSYGYTF.

The chain uses TRBV6-2 or TRBV6-3 and TRBJ2-7; D is undetermined. Trimming pared 10 bases from V and 3 bases from J, leaving 16 bases between. Per germline, CDR1 MNHEY and CDR2 SVGEGT. The CDR3 length is 13 residues. The CDR3 DNA reads TGTGCCATCTCCCCCGGCTACTACTACGAGCAGTACTTC. Translated, it gives CAISPGYYYEQYF.

The V and J genes are TRBV5-1 and TRBJ2-7; D gene unclear. The V end was cut by 5 bases, the J end by 2 bases, with 14 bases between. Germline CDR1 and CDR2: SGHRS and YFSETQ. The CDR3 contains 14 residues. The CDR3 region is CASRETANTYEQYF. The CDR3 DNA is TGCGCCAGCAGGGAAACAGCTAATACCTACGAGCAGTACTTC.

This clonotype was seen more than once but under ten times. The V gene is TRBV12-3 or TRBV12-4, the J gene TRBJ2-6; D not certain. V was pared by 5 bases and J by 5 bases, with 4 bases between. This CDR3 has 12 residues. This CDR3 reads CASSGRANVLTF. Written as DNA, the CDR3 is TGTGCCAGCAGTGGGAGGGCCAACGTCCTGACTTTC.

The V gene is TRBV7-9, the J gene TRBJ2-1; D perhaps matches TRBD1 (5 bases). The CDR3 loop spans 13 amino acids. Trimming removed 5 bases at V and 9 bases at J, with 14 bases between. CDR1 and CDR2 (germline): SEHNR, FQNEAQ (reference sequence). CDR3 in amino acids: CASSPRGRSEQFF. The DNA for the CDR3 is TGTGCCAGCAGCCCAAGGGGCCGGAGTGAGCAGTTCTTC.

This chain links TRBV11-2 with TRBJ2-3, with 11 positions matching TRBD2. Germline CDR1 reads SGHAT; CDR2 reads FQNNGV. The length of the CDR3 is 16 residues. V dropped 5 bases and J dropped 4; count of bases not matched to a gene: 8. CDR3 sequence: CASSLRLAGRADTQYF. The CDR3 coding sequence is TGTGCCAGCAGCCTCCGACTAGCGGGAAGAGCAGATACGCAGTATTTT.

The V gene is TRBV7-9, the J gene TRBJ2-3; D is ambiguous. The CDR3 has 15 amino acids. Germline CDR1 reads SEHNR; CDR2 reads FQNEAQ (reference sequence). The V end lost 5 bases, the J end lost 1 base, and 13 bases lay between the germline ends. The chain's CDR3 is CASSLMTSGTDTQYF. In DNA, the CDR3 is TGTGCCAGCAGCCTTATGACGAGTGGCACAGATACGCAGTATTTT.

About this clonotype itself: This clone may be a read error of a much larger clone one base away. This chain joins TRBV20-1 and TRBJ1-1; the match to TRBD1 covers 10 bases. CDR1 DFQATT and CDR2 SNEGSKA come from the germline V gene (reference sequence). The CDR3 is made up of 17 amino acids. The junction had 17 bases not matched to a gene; V was cut back by 6 bases and J by 4 bases. The CDR3 coding sequence is TGCAGTGCCCCCCGGACAGGGGGTAATATAATGACCACTGAAGCTTTCTTT. It specifies CSAPRTGGNIMTTEAFF.

V is TRBV11-2 and J is TRBJ1-1, with 11 bases matching TRBD1. This CDR3 is built from 14 residues. CDR1 is SGHAT and CDR2 is FQNNGV in the germline V gene. The V and J ends lost 4 bases and 4 bases, in that order; junction bases with no gene match: 2. CDR3 sequence (DNA): TGTGCCAGCAGCTGGACAGGGGGCGGCACTGAAGCTTTCTTT. Its protein product is CASSWTGGGTEAFF.

To note about this clonotype: One junction end does not reproduce the germline sequence, and a read error may be involved. The genes are TRBV20-1 and TRBJ2-7, with 10 bases fitting TRBD2. The V gene's germline CDR1 is DFQATT and CDR2 SNEGSKA (reference sequence). The CDR3 extends over 14 amino acids. The CDR3 nucleotides are TGCAGTGCCAGAGCGGGAGGGCCTCTATTCGAGCAGTACTTC. It is translated as CSARAGGPLFEQYF.

The gene calls are TRBV28 and TRBJ2-1; 9 nucleotides line up with TRBD2. The V gene end was trimmed by 4 bases and the J gene end by 6 bases; junction bases not matched to a gene: 10. This CDR3 region has 16 residues. Per germline, CDR1 MDHEN and CDR2 SYDVKM. The CDR3 region is CASSSSGTSLTNEQFF. The CDR3 coding sequence is TGTGCCAGCAGTTCATCCGGGACTAGCCTGACCAATGAGCAGTTCTTC.

The genes are TRBV2 and TRBJ1-4, with 8 bases fitting TRBD1. Per the germline V gene, CDR1 is SNHLY and CDR2 is FYNNEI. The V and J ends lost 3 bases and 0 bases, in that order; junction bases with no gene match: 9. The CDR3 totals 18 residues. The CDR3 loop is CASSDLRGRTATNEKLFF. The DNA of the CDR3 is TGTGCCAGCAGTGACCTCAGGGGGCGTACCGCAACTAATGAAAAACTGTTTTTT.

This clonotype occurred once. The chain recombines TRBV27 with TRBJ2-7; 8 bases match TRBD1. There are 13 residues in the CDR3. Germline V CDR1 and CDR2: MNHEY, SMNVEV (reference sequence). The trim removed 4 bases at V and 5 bases at J, leaving 4 bases unmatched. The CDR3 loop reads CASSSPGGHEQYF. Here the CDR3 DNA reads TGTGCCAGCAGTTCACCAGGGGGCCACGAGCAGTACTTC.

V is TRBV2 and J is TRBJ2-3; D gene ambiguous. Germline-derived CDR1 and CDR2 are SNHLY and FYNNEI. The CDR3 loop spans 13 amino acids. V was pared by 1 base and J by 1 base, with 3 bases between. This CDR3 is CASSEVGTDTQYF. As DNA, the CDR3 is TGTGCCAGCAGTGAAGTTGGCACAGATACGCAGTATTTT.

The J gene is TRBJ1-1, the V gene TRBV6-2 or TRBV6-3; D gene unclear. The germline gives CDR1 MNHEY, CDR2 SVGEGT. This CDR3 contains 13 residues. The V gene lost 5 bases and the J gene lost 12 bases, with 19 bases spanning the gap. The DNA for the CDR3 is TGTGCCAGCAGTCTTCTCCGGGCCCCGGGGACTTTCTTT. Translation gives CASSLLRAPGTFF.